The subject of this entry is one T cell receptor (beta chain). This clone was observed once. The antigen it binds to is not known. Per-base quality was not reported, and no clone a single base away is much larger than it. The sample belongs to a study of shared clonotypes between healthy human individuals (dated by TCRdb to the early 2020s). For context, the study as a whole: The cohort comprised two women and a few men aged 18 to 49 years. Libraries were prepared and TCR repertoires were sequenced by different laboratories using diverse techniques, in order to increase sequencing depth and limit assay-specific biases. Blood TCR repertoires of roughly 5 healthy adults were deeply sequenced to estimate repertoire size and the extent of clonotype sharing between individuals. For each donor, three plates each were used for CD4 naive and CD4 memory, two plates were used for CD8 naive, and one plate was used for CD8 memory. Per donor, leukapheresis produced somewhere between about 0.8 and 9 billion PBMCs. What the research found in general, with its limitations: Naive subsets generally had larger estimated clonotype richness than memory subsets. Pairwise subsampling led to the expectation that sequencing depth would affect the degree of clonotype sharing among donors. Compared with non-shared clonotypes, clonotypes shared by all four sorted-subset donors had higher generation probabilities. Sampling was restricted to blood, and TCR repertoires in tissue are likely to differ from TCR repertoires in blood. Incomplete sequencing was indicated by rarefaction of sorted-subset datasets, despite the large sequencing depth. Because the study included only a small number of donors, the genetic and exposure-history diversity represented was limited. Across several donors, 4.5% to 6.5% of naive CD4, roughly 3.4% of naive CD8, approximately 2.5% of memory CD4, and roughly 0.41% of memory CD8 clonotypes were shared.

The CDR3 goes from the cysteine to the phenylalanine over 15 residues. The retained sequence is limited to the CDR3, 45 bases, with the frame set at the first base. V is clipped by 4 bases and J by 5 bases, and the sequence between their germline boundaries is 18 bases long. CDR1 is given as ENHRY and CDR2 as SYGVKD, both from the germline V gene. Using the deep immunoSEQ assay, TCR CDR3 regions were amplified from genomic DNA by multiplex PCR. For each cell subset, the extracted genomic DNA was distributed evenly across all wells of several immunoSEQ 96-well plates, and each plate served as one replicate. For sorted subsets, around 0.2 ug genomic DNA, equal to tens of thousands of T cell genomes, was loaded into each replicate PCR. The purified libraries were quantified using a Qubit 3.0 fluorometer, sized with a Bioanalyzer 2100, and then quantified again using the KAPA Library Quantification kit. Every immunoSEQ 96-well plate was sequenced on a dedicated single-read 150-cycle Illumina NextSeq 550 flow cell. The paper's data handling went like this. The immunoSEQ output contained only junctional sequences without quality scores, so filtering could not match that applied to full-length reads. To assign V/J genes and CDR3, sequences were annotated against IMGT germline references using PyIR, a Python wrapper for IgBLAST v1.9. Reads with weak V/J assignments (E-value above 1e-6), missing CDR3, stop codons, out-of-frame junctions, or ambiguous translated residues were removed. V3J clonotypes were defined as sequences sharing the same inferred V gene, J gene, and CDR3 amino acid sequence. Percentage overlap between repertoires was computed as shared unique clonotypes divided by the size of the smaller repertoire. Richness of each repertoire was evaluated using RTK rarefaction, the Chao1 estimator, and Recon v2.1 estimates of unobserved clonotypes. OLGA was used to compute generation probabilities for all TCRbeta clonotypes that the gDNA method yielded from a few donors. TCRdb carries this immuneACCESS record with in-frame sequences only. Its versions omit some clonotypes, under half of them owing to an unresolved V gene in the studies checked, with the rest unexplained. That table supplies the V and J calls and clone size; D and trimming were determined from the DNA. The table for this sample lists over a million clones; 78% of them were counted only once. The ten top clones hold more than 0.5% of the sample.

Donors were healthy HIV-negative adults with no recently reported acute infections or vaccinations. All donors were Caucasian adults living in Nashville, Tennessee, USA. Magnetic negative selection was used to enrich CD4+ T cells, after which naive cells were positively selected on CD45RA and the negative fraction became the memory subset. Blood was obtained by leukapheresis, after which PBMCs were separated by Ficoll-Histopaque density gradient centrifugation and cryopreserved in liquid nitrogen vapor phase. Purity and quantity of every magnetically sorted T cell population were checked by analytical flow cytometry. Genomic DNA was isolated from every sorted fraction and measured by UV absorbance on a Nanodrop 2000c.

The TCR comes from a man aged 18-30 years in good health. Some clones in this sample may be carry-over from other donors' samples. Material for sequencing was memory CD4+ T cells from PBMCs. The cell subset or site label for this specimen denotes: CD45RA-negative fraction. The chain is made from TRBV10-3 and TRBJ2-7; the D gene is possibly TRBD1, with 6 bases matching. The nucleotide sequence is given as TGTGCCATCAGTGCGTCTGGGACATCAACCGACGAGCAGTACTTC. This is translated as CAISASGTSTDEQYF.